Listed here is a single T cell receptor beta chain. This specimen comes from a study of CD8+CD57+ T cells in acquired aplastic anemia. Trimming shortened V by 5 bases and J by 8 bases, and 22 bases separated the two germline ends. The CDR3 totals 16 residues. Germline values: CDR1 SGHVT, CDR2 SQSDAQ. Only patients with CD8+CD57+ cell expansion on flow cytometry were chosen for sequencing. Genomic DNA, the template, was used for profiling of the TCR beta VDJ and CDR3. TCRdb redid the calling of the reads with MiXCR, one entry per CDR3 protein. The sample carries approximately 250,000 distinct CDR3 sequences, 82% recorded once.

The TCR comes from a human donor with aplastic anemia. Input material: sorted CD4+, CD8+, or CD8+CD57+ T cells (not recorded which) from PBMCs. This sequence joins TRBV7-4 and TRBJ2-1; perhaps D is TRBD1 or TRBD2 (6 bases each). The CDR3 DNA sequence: TGTGCCAGCAGCCAGGAGAGCGGAGGGGGGCAGGATGAGCAGTTCTTC. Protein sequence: CASSQESGGGQDEQFF.